The 9 T cell receptor beta chains given below trace back to one sample, sequenced in a study of Ad26.COV2.S vaccination and SARS-CoV-2 variants. Libraries were prepared by immunoSEQ multiplex PCR; TCRdb keeps only in-frame clonotypes and omits some of them. The sample comprises over 110,000 clones, 86% of which are singletons, and around 5.1% rests with the top ten. The specimen was peripheral blood, collected after recovery from COVID-19. The receptors stem from a human donor who had recovered from COVID-19.

The J gene is TRBJ2-1, the V gene TRBV28, with 11 bases matching TRBD1. The J segment lost 6 bases and the V segment lost 3 bases, leaving 16 bases of the junction unmatched. This CDR3 region has 19 residues. Germline CDR1 reads MDHEN; CDR2 reads SYDVKM. In nucleotides, the CDR3 is TGTGCCAGCAGTTTTCTCCTCGGCCTCAGAGGGACAGGGGGCAATGAGCAGTTCTTC. Protein: CASSFLLGLRGTGGNEQFF.

The chain carries TRBV6-2 or TRBV6-3 and TRBJ2-7, with D unresolved. Deletions cut 5 bases from V and 5 bases from J, with 7 bases between. The CDR3 contains 11 residues. In germline, CDR1 is MNHEY, CDR2 SVGEGT. The DNA of the CDR3 is TGTGCCAGCAGTCCCAGTCACGAGCAGTACTTC. Translated: CASSPSHEQYF.

The chain has TRBV7-8 and TRBJ1-6; no firm D call. The germline CDR1 and CDR2 sequences are SGHVS and FQNEAQ. The ends were cut back, 1 base at V and 9 bases at J, with 16 bases in the middle. The CDR3 loop spans 16 amino acids. The CDR3 nucleotides read TGTGCCAGCAGCTTAGGTCACGGAGGGCCCTTTTCACCCCTCCACTTT. Translation gives CASSLGHGGPFSPLHF.

The chain couples TRBV7-9 to TRBJ1-2, with 9 bases aligning to TRBD1. Germline CDR1 and CDR2: SEHNR and FQNEAQ (reference sequence). The CDR3 runs 14 residues. Germline trimming cut 8 bases from V and 4 bases from J; bases unmatched to any gene: 8. The CDR3 spells CASATGTGTYGYTF. CDR3 nucleotide sequence: TGTGCCAGCGCAACCGGGACAGGGACCTATGGCTACACCTTC.

This sequence joins TRBV18 and TRBJ1-5, with D hard to call. Germline lookup yields CDR1 KGHSH and CDR2 LQKENI. This CDR3 is built from 15 residues. V was cut by 4 bases and J by 2 bases, with 12 bases left in between. CDR3 sequence: CASSLEHLGNQPQHF. The CDR3 DNA sequence: TGTGCCAGCTCACTCGAACATTTGGGCAATCAGCCCCAGCATTTT.

The chain combines TRBV4-3 with TRBJ1-1; TRBD1 matches at 8 bases. V trimming: 3 bases; J trimming: 1 base; junction bases outside the gene matches: 4. Per the germline V gene, CDR1 is LGHNA and CDR2 is YSLEER. This CDR3 is built from 15 residues. The CDR3 nucleotides are TGCGCCAGCAGCCACCCGGACAGGGAGAACACTGAAGCTTTCTTT. It encodes CASSHPDRENTEAFF.

This clone occurred a few times. The chain combines TRBV14 with TRBJ2-7; D is unclear. V shed 2 bases and J shed 0 bases, with 8 bases lying between them. The CDR3 has 14 residues. Germline values: CDR1 SGHDN, CDR2 FVKESK. The CDR3 DNA is TGTGCCAGCAGCCAAAGAGTAAGCTCCTACGAGCAGTACTTC. It translates to CASSQRVSSYEQYF.

This rearrangement joins TRBV6-5 to TRBJ2-3; D unclear. Between the trimmed V and J ends, which lost 6 bases and 5 bases, there was a span of 6 bases. Germline V gene data show CDR1 as MNHEY and CDR2 as SVGAGI. This CDR3 contains 11 residues. The CDR3 DNA reads as TGTGCCAGCAGGTTCGGAGATACGCAGTATTTT. Translating gives CASRFGDTQYF.

The rearrangement joins TRBV11-2 to TRBJ2-1; no clear D. Germline assignment: CDR1 SGHAT and CDR2 FQNNGV. The ends were cut back, 5 bases at V and 6 bases at J, with 11 bases in the middle. This CDR3 is built from 13 residues. The CDR3 coding sequence is TGTGCCAGCAGCCGCCAGCGTTCCAATGAGCAGTTCTTC. This gives the protein CASSRQRSNEQFF.